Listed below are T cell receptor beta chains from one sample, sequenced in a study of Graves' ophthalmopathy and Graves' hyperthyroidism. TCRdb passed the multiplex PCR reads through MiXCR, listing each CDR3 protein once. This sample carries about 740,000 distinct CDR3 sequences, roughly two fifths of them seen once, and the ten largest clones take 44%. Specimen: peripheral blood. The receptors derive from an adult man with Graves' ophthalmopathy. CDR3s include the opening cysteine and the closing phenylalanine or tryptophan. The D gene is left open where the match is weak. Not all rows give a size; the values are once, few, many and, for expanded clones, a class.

TGTGCCAGCAGTTACACGCCAGGGATAACTGAAGCTTTCTTT,CASSYTPGITEAFF,TRBV6-5,-,14,TRBJ1-1,-
TGCGCCAGCAGTGATGGGCGTGGGTGGCCCCAGCATTTT,CASSDGRGWPQHF,TRBV10-2,-,13,TRBJ1-5,many
TGCAGCGTTGAGACTAGCGGCTCGGAGACCCAGTACTTC,CSVETSGSETQYF,TRBV29-1,TRBD2,13,TRBJ2-5,-
TGTGCCAGCAGTGAATCAAAGCGGACAGGGGGCATGAACGAGCAGTACTTC,CASSESKRTGGMNEQYF,TRBV25-1,TRBD1,17,TRBJ2-7,many
TGTGCCATCACGGAGGAGGGAGGCTACACCTTC,CAITEEGGYTF,TRBV10-3,-,11,TRBJ1-2,-
TGCAGCGCAGACAGGGCGGCCGGCTACACCTTC,CSADRAAGYTF,TRBV29-1,TRBD1,11,TRBJ1-2,-
TGTGCCAGCAGTTATGGACGGGGGGCAACCTACGAGCAGTACTTC,CASSYGRGATYEQYF,TRBV27,-,15,TRBJ2-7,few
TGTGCCAGCAGTGAGAATGCGGGGAGCACCGGGGAGCTGTTTTTT,CASSENAGSTGELFF,TRBV25-1,-,15,TRBJ2-2,-
TGCAGCGACAGGGAAGGCTACACCTTC,CSDREGYTF,TRBV29-1,-,9,TRBJ1-2,-
TGTGCCAGCAGTTCCACTCCCCATAAACAGGGATCTGTTGTAGGCTACACCTTC,CASSSTPHKQGSVVGYTF,TRBV25-1,-,18,TRBJ1-2,few
TGTGCCAGCAGCTTGTTCCCAGGGGCTAATGAAAAACTGTTTTTT,CASSLFPGANEKLFF,TRBV7-2,-,15,TRBJ1-4,-
TGTGCCAGCAGCCATCAACGGAGGTCCCAAGAGACCCAGTACTTC,CASSHQRRSQETQYF,TRBV7-7,-,15,TRBJ2-5,-
TGTGCCAGCAAACCGGCAGGCCGTATGAACACTGAAGCTTTC,CASKPAGRMNTEAF,TRBV2,-,14,TRBJ2-6,once
TGTGCCAGCAGCTTACTAGCGGCTTCCACAGATACGCAGTATTTT,CASSLLAASTDTQYF,TRBV7-2,TRBD2,15,TRBJ2-3,-
TGTGCCATCACCAACCGGGACACGACTTTCTTT,CAITNRDTTFF,TRBV10-3,-,11,TRBJ1-1,many
TGTGCCAGCAGTTCGAGCGGGACGGGGACCCAGTACTTC,CASSSSGTGTQYF,TRBV2,TRBD2,13,TRBJ2-5,many
TGCAGTGCCAACAGCGCCAGGGAGCAGTACTTC,CSANSAREQYF,TRBV20-1,-,11,TRBJ2-7,few
TGCGCCAGCAGCCAAGACGAGGGATTTCGTGAAAAACTGTTTTTT,CASSQDEGFREKLFF,TRBV4-1,-,15,TRBJ1-4,-
TGTGCCAGCAGCGTAGACAGGAGAGAAAATGAAAAACTGTTTTTT,CASSVDRRENEKLFF,TRBV7-9,-,15,TRBJ1-4,-
TGTGCCAGCAGCTTAGCTTCACAGCGGGCGGAGACCCAGTACTTC,CASSLASQRAETQYF,TRBV7-9,-,15,TRBJ2-5,many
TGTGCCAGCAGTTCGCCGGGACAGGGGGAAAATTCACCCCTCCACTTT,CASSSPGQGENSPLHF,TRBV5-8,TRBD1,16,TRBJ1-6,many
TGTGCCAGCAGCCTGGGTGGGACAGTGAACACTGAAGCTTTCTTT,CASSLGGTVNTEAFF,TRBV7-6,TRBD1,15,TRBJ1-1,many
TGTGCCAGCAGCTACGAATGGACTGACGCTGAAGCTTTCTTT,CASSYEWTDAEAFF,TRBV7-2,-,14,TRBJ1-1,few
TGTGCCACCAGTGATAAGGGTTTCGGTGGCTACACCTTC,CATSDKGFGGYTF,TRBV24-1,-,13,TRBJ1-2,many
TGTGCCAGCAGTGAGGACAGGGCCAACGTCCTGACTTTC,CASSEDRANVLTF,TRBV2,-,13,TRBJ2-6,-
TGTGCCAGCAGCCCGCGGACAGCACAAGAGACCCAGTACTTC,CASSPRTAQETQYF,TRBV7-9,-,14,TRBJ2-5,many
TGTGCCAGCAGCCCCCGCCCGGACAGGGGGAATGAAAAACTGTTTTTT,CASSPRPDRGNEKLFF,TRBV12-3/TRBV12-4,TRBD1,16,TRBJ1-4,-
TGTGCCACCAGCAGAGAACAGGGGCTAGCCAGGGAGCTGTTTTTT,CATSREQGLARELFF,TRBV15,TRBD1,15,TRBJ2-2,-
TGTGCCAGCAGGCACAGGAGTACCGGGGAGACCCAGTACTTC,CASRHRSTGETQYF,TRBV10-3,-,14,TRBJ2-5,-
TGTGCCAGCCGCGAGTTAGAAGAGACCCAGTACTTC,CASRELEETQYF,TRBV7-8,-,12,TRBJ2-5,many
TGCAGTGCTAGTCACTGGGATACTGAAGCTTTCTTT,CSASHWDTEAFF,TRBV20-1,-,12,TRBJ1-1,many
TGCAGCGTAGCCGGGACAGGGGCGTACAATGAAAAACTGTTTTTT,CSVAGTGAYNEKLFF,TRBV29-1,TRBD1,15,TRBJ1-4,-
TGCAGTGCTAGACTACAAGAGACCCAGCATTTT,CSARLQETQHF,TRBV20-1,-,11,TRBJ1-5,-
TGCGCCAGCAGCCAAGTTTTGACCGAATATGGCTACACCTTC,CASSQVLTEYGYTF,TRBV11-2,-,14,TRBJ1-2,-
TGTGCCAGTAGTTCCCGGACAGGGGGAGGTGAAGCTTTCTTT,CASSSRTGGGEAFF,TRBV19,TRBD1,14,TRBJ1-1,few
TGTGCCAGCGACGAAGGGCAGGGAGGTTCACCCCTCCACTTT,CASDEGQGGSPLHF,TRBV10-3,-,14,TRBJ1-6,many
TGCGCCAGCAGTGAGCGTGGGACAGAGTACGAGCAGTACTTC,CASSERGTEYEQYF,TRBV10-2,TRBD1,14,TRBJ2-7,many
TGTGCCAGCAGCTCCGGACCCACAGGGATCGGGGAGCTGTTTTTT,CASSSGPTGIGELFF,TRBV7-8,-,15,TRBJ2-2,many
TGTGCCAGCAGCTTGCGTGAGGGGAACACCGGGGAGCTGTTTTTT,CASSLREGNTGELFF,TRBV2,-,15,TRBJ2-2,-
TGTGCCAGCAGCTTAGAGGACTATAACTATGGCTACACCTTC,CASSLEDYNYGYTF,TRBV11-2,-,14,TRBJ1-2,-
TGTGCTAGACAGACCGGGACAGCGACCGAGCTCTACACCTTC,CARQTGTATELYTF,TRBV15,TRBD1,14,TRBJ1-2,-
TGTGCCAGCAGCCCCGACAACTCTGGAAACACCATATATTTT,CASSPDNSGNTIYF,TRBV7-3,-,14,TRBJ1-3,many